The present TCR beta chain was sequenced within a study of PD-L1 blockade in urothelial cancer. Study information: About nine tenths of the roughly 29 patients comprised males who had bladder-origin urothelial cancer. T cells numbered a median of approximately 140,000 in the blood samples. The study, taken as a whole, reports: Better survival was forecast by a pretreatment blood TCR clonality below the median.

With regard to this clone: What it recognizes is unknown.

This CDR3 has 15 residues. Trimming took off 1 base at V and 8 bases at J, with 14 bases between the two ends. Germline V gene lookup returns CDR1 MNHEY and CDR2 SMNVEV (reference sequence). Described time point: pretreatment peripheral blood. Sampling of each patient yielded between 1 and 8 specimens, collected pretreatment and on-treatment. Repertoires were generated with immunoSEQ multiplex PCR, while TCRdb's copy carries only in-frame clones and drops some. Among approximately 72,000 clones, about 86% were seen once, and the ten largest hold under 15%. V is TRBV27 and J is TRBJ1-4; D perhaps matches TRBD1 (6 bases). Specimen: PBMCs, collected around atezolizumab (anti-PD-L1) treatment. The source of this sequence is a man in his fifties or sixties with urothelial cancer. Here the CDR3 reads CASSLFQGRGEKLFF. The CDR3 coding sequence is TGTGCCAGCAGTTTATTCCAGGGGCGGGGGGAAAAACTGTTTTTT. Full variable domain (missing parts from reference TRBV27 and TRBJ1-4): EAQVTQNPRYLITVTGKKLTVTCSQNMNHEYMSWYRQDPGLGLRQIYYSMNVEVTDKGDVPEGYKVSRKEKRNFPLILESPSPNQTSLYFCASSLFQGRGEKLFFGSGTQLSVL.